Listed below are T cell receptor beta chains from one sample, sequenced in a study of blood T cells in healthy people across ages. MiXCR, run by TCRdb on the 5' RACE reads, gives a single entry per CDR3 protein. The sample has approximately 600,000 distinct CDR3 sequences; 58% are singletons. Sequenced material: blood. All receptors come from a man in his sixties in good health. Each CDR3 is given with its conserved first and last residue. The D gene is left open where the match is weak. For some rows the clone size is stated as once, few or many, or as a class when expanded; others skip it.

J gene: TRBJ2-5
D gene: .
clone size: few
V gene: TRBV6-5
CDR3 DNA: TGTGCCAGCAGTTACTCGACAGCAAATAAAGAGACCCAGTACTTC
CDR3 protein: CASSYSTANKETQYF

J gene: TRBJ2-4
D gene: TRBD1
clone size: .
V gene: TRBV11-2
CDR3 DNA: TGTGCCAGCAGCTGCGGACAGGGAAACATTCAGTACTTC
CDR3 protein: CASSCGQGNIQYF

J gene: TRBJ2-3
D gene: .
clone size: few
V gene: TRBV27
CDR3 DNA: TGTGCCACCAGGGGGGCGAGCACAGATACGCAGTATTTT
CDR3 protein: CATRGASTDTQYF

J gene: TRBJ1-1
D gene: TRBD1
clone size: once
V gene: TRBV28
CDR3 DNA: TGTGCCAGCCCCTCCGGGGGGACAGGGGGGGGAAACACTGAAGCTTTCTTT
CDR3 protein: CASPSGGTGGGNTEAFF

J gene: TRBJ1-2
D gene: .
clone size: few
V gene: TRBV9
CDR3 DNA: TGTGCCAGCAGTGCTTCCGGGAAAAACTATGGCTACACCTTC
CDR3 protein: CASSASGKNYGYTF

J gene: TRBJ2-1
D gene: .
clone size: .
V gene: TRBV5-1
CDR3 DNA: TGCGCCAGCAGCTTCGGACAAACCTCCTACAATGAGCAGTTCTTC
CDR3 protein: CASSFGQTSYNEQFF

J gene: TRBJ1-2
D gene: .
clone size: .
V gene: TRBV7-9
CDR3 DNA: TGTGCCAGCACCCCTAGGGGCAGCGGGGACTATGGCTACACCTTC
CDR3 protein: CASTPRGSGDYGYTF

J gene: TRBJ2-1
D gene: .
clone size: .
V gene: TRBV5-1
CDR3 DNA: TGCGCCAGCAGCTTTGAGGGGAAGATCTACAATGAGCAGTTCTTC
CDR3 protein: CASSFEGKIYNEQFF

J gene: TRBJ1-1
D gene: TRBD1
clone size: .
V gene: TRBV5-1
CDR3 DNA: TGCGCCAGCAGCTTGGCAGGGGGCGAAAATGAAGCTTTCTTT
CDR3 protein: CASSLAGGENEAFF

J gene: TRBJ1-2
D gene: .
clone size: .
V gene: TRBV20-1
CDR3 DNA: TGCAGTGCTAGAGACGGGAATGGCTACACCTTC
CDR3 protein: CSARDGNGYTF

J gene: TRBJ2-5
D gene: TRBD2
clone size: .
V gene: TRBV6-1
CDR3 DNA: TGTGCCAGCGTGTTAGCGGGTAAAGAGACCCAGTACTTC
CDR3 protein: CASVLAGKETQYF

J gene: TRBJ2-2
D gene: .
clone size: .
V gene: TRBV7-7
CDR3 DNA: TGTGCCAGCAGCCCGTCCCCTAGCCGCACCGGGGAGCTGTTTTTT
CDR3 protein: CASSPSPSRTGELFF

J gene: TRBJ2-5
D gene: .
clone size: .
V gene: TRBV10-3
CDR3 DNA: TGTGCCATCAGTGCGGAGGCCGGGGAGACCCAGTACTTC
CDR3 protein: CAISAEAGETQYF

J gene: TRBJ1-5
D gene: .
clone size: once
V gene: TRBV7-9
CDR3 DNA: TGTGCCAGCAATATGGGCAATCAGCCCCAGCATTTT
CDR3 protein: CASNMGNQPQHF

J gene: TRBJ2-6
D gene: .
clone size: .
V gene: TRBV21-1
CDR3 DNA: TGTGCCAGCAGCAAAATGGACCCGGGAGGGGCCAACGTCCTGACTTTC
CDR3 protein: CASSKMDPGGANVLTF

J gene: TRBJ2-1
D gene: TRBD2
clone size: .
V gene: TRBV6-1
CDR3 DNA: TGTGCCAGCAGGTCAGGACTAGCGTCCTACAATGAGCAGTTCTTC
CDR3 protein: CASRSGLASYNEQFF

J gene: TRBJ1-4
D gene: .
clone size: .
V gene: TRBV11-2
CDR3 DNA: TGTGCCAGCAGCATGGCTGGGACAGAAAAACTGTTTTTT
CDR3 protein: CASSMAGTEKLFF